What follows describes a single TCR beta chain. Its antigen is as yet unknown. This sample also contains other DNA sequences that code for the same CDR3. Here immunoSEQ multiplex PCR was the method, and the copy in TCRdb shows in-frame clones only, minus some. The sample lists 2 million to 2.5 million clones; 90% to 95% were seen once. The data originate from a study of shared clonotypes between healthy human individuals. Study-wide findings and caveats: For sorted subsets, rarefaction showed incomplete sequencing despite large depth.

Trimming removed 5 bases at V and 1 base at J, with 14 bases between. Germline values: CDR1 MDHEN, CDR2 SYDVKM. The length of the CDR3 is 15 residues. The rearrangement uses TRBV28 and TRBJ1-1, with a weak D call TRBD1 (5 bases). This TCR came from a man aged 18-30 years in good health. Some clones in this sample may be carry-over from other donors' samples. What was sequenced was naive CD4+ T cells from PBMCs. The subset denotes: CD45RA+ positively selected. For the CDR3, the DNA is TGTGCCAGCAGTACACCCGGGACCGCGAACACTGAAGCTTTCTTT. Its protein is CASSTPGTANTEAFF.